These 3 T cell receptor beta chains originate from one sample sequenced in a study of cytomegalovirus exposure and HLA in healthy donors. PCR employed 60 Vbeta and 13 Jbeta primers. Sequencing was performed with immunoSEQ multiplex PCR; in TCRdb, only in-frame clones are kept and a portion is missing. This table holds 55,000 to 80,000 clones, roughly 80% found once. Sequenced material: PBMCs. Receptors were obtained from a woman in her twenties or thirties in good health and CMV-seropositive.

This clone was detected a few times. This chain links TRBV19 with TRBJ1-4, with D perhaps matching TRBD1 (5 bases). Germline CDR1 LNHDA, CDR2 SQIVND (reference sequence). The CDR3 length is 19 residues. The V end lost 5 bases, the J end lost 5 bases, and 27 bases lay between the germline ends. This CDR3 reads CASSQPPPPNRPPNEKLFF. CDR3 nucleotide sequence: TGTGCCAGTAGTCAACCCCCTCCGCCGAACAGGCCACCGAATGAAAAACTGTTTTTT.

The gene calls are TRBV28 and TRBJ1-1, with unresolved D. The CDR3 has 14 residues. Germline V gene lookup returns CDR1 MDHEN and CDR2 SYDVKM. Trimming left V 5 bases short and J 0 bases short, with 10 bases between. The CDR3 spells CASSPHMVNTEAFF. The DNA for the CDR3 is TGTGCCAGCAGTCCGCACATGGTGAACACTGAAGCTTTCTTT.

This clone was observed a single time. The J gene is TRBJ1-4, the V gene TRBV14, with TRBD1 as a possible D gene (6 bases). CDR1 is SGHDN, CDR2 FVKESK, per germline. Trimming removed 1 base from V and 1 base from J, with 7 bases in between. The CDR3 spans 15 residues. This chain's CDR3 is CASSQVQGTNEKLFF. CDR3 sequence (DNA): TGTGCCAGCAGCCAAGTACAGGGAACTAATGAAAAACTGTTTTTT.